These 20 T cell receptor beta chains share one sample of origin, sequenced in a study of T cell repertoires in cytomegalovirus infection. TCRdb re-called the reads through MiXCR, storing one row per CDR3 protein. The data hold 370,000 or so distinct CDR3 sequences, with nearly 35% observed a single time. These receptors' antigens are unknown. Sequences were derived from cultured PBMCs, sampled from culture after CMV antigen stimulation. These receptors were taken from a human donor in good health (CMV status not recorded). Some clones in this sample may be carry-over from other donors' samples.

This chain joins TRBV6-1 and TRBJ2-1; tentative D call: TRBD2 (5 bases). CDR1 is MNHNS and CDR2 is SASEGT in the germline V gene. Trimming left V 6 bases short and J 10 bases short, with 19 bases between. The CDR3 spans 14 residues. The CDR3 nucleotides read TGTGCCAGCAGCCCCGGGTCCTCGAGGGTGGAGCAGTTCTTC. This encodes CASSPGSSRVEQFF.

This chain uses TRBV18 with TRBJ2-3; 7 nucleotides line up with TRBD1. Germline V gene lookup returns CDR1 KGHSH and CDR2 LQKENI. The V segment lost 0 bases and the J segment 0 bases; nucleotides outside the gene matches: 6. The CDR3 covers 17 residues. The CDR3 spells CASSPPTGEPSTDTQYF. The CDR3 region has the DNA TGTGCCAGCTCACCACCAACAGGGGAACCTAGCACAGATACGCAGTATTTT.

This clonotype was observed a handful of times. The chain recombines TRBV12-3 or TRBV12-4 with TRBJ1-2, with D perhaps matching TRBD1 (5 bases). This CDR3 has 15 amino acids. Trimming cost V 3 bases and J 4 bases, with 15 bases left between them. The CDR3 region has the DNA TGTGCCAGCAGTTTCCTCGGGCCAGGGACCTATGGCTACACCTTC. This sequence encodes CASSFLGPGTYGYTF.

The chain links TRBV24-1 to TRBJ2-1; D perhaps matches TRBD2 (5 bases). Trimming cost V 7 bases and J 10 bases, with 13 bases left between them. This CDR3 has 12 amino acids. The germline CDR1 and CDR2 sequences are KGHDR and SFDVKD. The chain's CDR3 is CATRGLSGEQFF. The CDR3 region has the DNA TGTGCCACCAGAGGTCTTTCGGGGGAGCAGTTCTTC.

The chain recombines TRBV5-1 with TRBJ2-7; tentatively, D is TRBD2 (6 bases). Germline lookup yields CDR1 SGHRS and CDR2 YFSETQ. The CDR3 runs 15 residues. The germline V and J ends were trimmed by 4 bases and 0 bases, with 14 bases remaining between them. CDR3 coding DNA: TGCGCCAGCAGCCGAATCGGGGGTGACTCCTACGAGCAGTACTTC. Translation gives CASSRIGGDSYEQYF.

This rearrangement joins TRBV15 to TRBJ2-5, with TRBD2 matching over 7 bases. CDR1 and CDR2 (germline): LNHNV, YYDKDF (reference sequence). The CDR3 length is 17 residues. Trimming took 1 base from V and 1 from J; bases not matched to a gene: 9. The chain's CDR3 is CATSRGSWGGIQETQYF. The CDR3 DNA sequence: TGTGCCACCAGCAGAGGGTCCTGGGGGGGAATCCAAGAGACCCAGTACTTC.

This clonotype appeared a few times. The genes are TRBV12-3 or TRBV12-4 and TRBJ1-5; D not certain. The CDR3 has 15 residues. Trimming removed 5 bases at V and 1 base at J, with 12 bases between. This CDR3 reads CASSPGSRSNQPQHF. As DNA, the CDR3 is TGTGCCAGCAGTCCCGGGAGCCGGAGCAATCAGCCCCAGCATTTT.

The sample holds a few counts of this clonotype. One junction end does not reproduce the germline sequence, and a read error may be involved. CDR3 in DNA: TGTGCTAGCAGCTTAGGGTCCGGCACTGAAGCTTTCTTT. Protein product: CASSLGSGTEAFF. This chain connects TRBV7-7 to TRBJ1-1, with D uncertain. CDR3 length equals 13 residues. Germline CDR1 and CDR2: SSHAT and FNYEAQ (reference sequence).

The J gene is TRBJ1-5, the V gene TRBV6-2 or TRBV6-3, with no clear D. Trimming took off 2 bases at V and 3 bases at J, with 11 bases between the two ends. Germline values: CDR1 MNHEY, CDR2 SVGEGT. The CDR3 spans 15 residues. The DNA of the CDR3 is TGTGCCAGCAGTTACGGAATCCAGAACAATCAGCCCCAGCATTTT. This translates into CASSYGIQNNQPQHF.

The chain joins TRBV4-1 to TRBJ2-1; 8 positions agree with TRBD1. Germline V gene sequence: CDR1 MGHRA, CDR2 YSYEKL. The J segment lost 7 bases and the V segment lost 1 base, leaving 6 bases of the junction unmatched. This CDR3 has 15 residues. CDR3 coding DNA: TGCGCCAGCAGCCAAGGGACAGGGAGGAGTAATGAGCAGTTCTTC. Its protein is CASSQGTGRSNEQFF.

This clonotype was counted at least ten times. The V and J genes are TRBV7-8 and TRBJ1-1, with 7 bases identical to TRBD1. V dropped 5 bases and J dropped 0; count of bases not matched to a gene: 12. The CDR3 loop spans 17 amino acids. Per the germline V gene, CDR1 is SGHVS and CDR2 is FQNEAQ. CDR3 sequence reads: CASSLPDRRRMNTEAFF. The CDR3 bases are TGTGCCAGCAGCCTCCCGGACAGGAGGCGAATGAACACTGAAGCTTTCTTT.

V is TRBV24-1 and J is TRBJ1-2; D unresolved. This CDR3 comprises 14 residues. V was cut by 1 base and J by 3 bases, with 8 bases left in between. Germline CDR1 is KGHDR and CDR2 is SFDVKD. The CDR3 reads CATSDLGTDYGYTF. The CDR3 DNA is TGTGCCACCAGTGATTTAGGTACAGACTATGGCTACACCTTC.

This clonotype was recorded a few times. This chain connects TRBV4-1 to TRBJ2-1; 7 bases map to TRBD2. V lost 0 bases, J lost 4 bases, and 3 bases stayed unmatched. Germline CDR1 reads MGHRA; CDR2 reads YSYEKL. This CDR3 region has 15 residues. The CDR3 here is CASSQDLAGYNEQFF. The CDR3 DNA is TGCGCCAGCAGCCAAGATTTAGCGGGTTACAATGAGCAGTTCTTC.

The chain joins TRBV7-9 to TRBJ2-2, with TRBD2 matching over 8 bases. The CDR3 runs 17 residues. The germline V gene has CDR1 SEHNR and CDR2 FQNEAQ (reference sequence). V dropped 1 base and J dropped 4; count of bases not matched to a gene: 8. CDR3 residues: CASSLVSAGGITGELFF. The CDR3 DNA reads TGTGCCAGCAGCTTAGTGTCGGCGGGAGGTATCACCGGGGAGCTGTTTTTT.

This clonotype was picked up one time. The chain has TRBV9 and TRBJ2-3; no reliable D call. The germline V and J ends were trimmed by 1 base and 4 bases, with 7 bases remaining between them. Germline loops: CDR1 SGDLS, CDR2 YYNGEE. The CDR3 covers 13 residues. CDR3 sequence: CASSVQGADTQYF. The CDR3 DNA reads TGTGCCAGCAGCGTACAAGGAGCAGATACGCAGTATTTT.

In this sample, this clonotype turned up a few times. The V gene is TRBV7-4, the J gene TRBJ2-7; D perhaps matches TRBD1 (6 bases). CDR1 and CDR2 from the germline V gene are SGHVT and SQSDAQ. V lost 5 bases, J lost 1 base, and 12 bases lay in between. The CDR3 has 14 amino acids. CDR3 nucleotides: TGTGCCAGCAGCAAGAAGGACAGTTCCTACGAGCAGTACGTC. Translating gives CASSKKDSSYEQYV.

A few counts support this clonotype. The chain links TRBV4-1 to TRBJ1-5; D ambiguous. The germline V and J ends were trimmed by 1 base and 2 bases, with 15 bases remaining between them. In germline, CDR1 is MGHRA, CDR2 YSYEKL. This CDR3 is 17 amino acids long. CDR3 nucleotide sequence: TGCGCCAGCAGCCAAGTAAGTGGCACCCGGGGCAATCAGCCCCAGCATTTT. This translates into CASSQVSGTRGNQPQHF.

This clonotype was seen more than once but under ten times. The genes are TRBV27 and TRBJ2-1; D is perhaps TRBD1 (5 bases). The length of the CDR3 is 17 residues. Trimming took off 10 bases at V and 0 bases at J, with 22 bases between the two ends. Germline CDR1 MNHEY, CDR2 SMNVEV (reference sequence). The CDR3: CATLSVGPKSSYNEQFF. The CDR3 DNA is TGTGCCACCCTCTCGGTGGGGCCTAAAAGCTCCTACAATGAGCAGTTCTTC.

The V call is TRBV27, the J call TRBJ1-6; possible D gene TRBD1, 5 bases. V was cut by 4 bases and J by 7 bases, with 20 bases left in between. Germline V gene sequence: CDR1 MNHEY, CDR2 SMNVEV (reference sequence). The CDR3 runs 17 residues. The CDR3 is CASSSGRVGLGNSPLHF. CDR3 bases: TGTGCCAGCAGTTCCGGCAGGGTTGGATTGGGGAATTCACCCCTCCACTTT.

This clonotype was counted a single time. The chain links TRBV11-3 to TRBJ2-3; a possible D gene is TRBD1 (5 bases). V gave up 5 bases and J gave up 2 bases, with 14 bases separating them. There are 15 residues in the CDR3. The germline CDR1 and CDR2 sequences are SGHNT and YENEEA. CDR3 coding DNA: TGTGCCAGCAGCGCACCAGGGATTTTCACAGATACGCAGTATTTT. Translated, it gives CASSAPGIFTDTQYF.